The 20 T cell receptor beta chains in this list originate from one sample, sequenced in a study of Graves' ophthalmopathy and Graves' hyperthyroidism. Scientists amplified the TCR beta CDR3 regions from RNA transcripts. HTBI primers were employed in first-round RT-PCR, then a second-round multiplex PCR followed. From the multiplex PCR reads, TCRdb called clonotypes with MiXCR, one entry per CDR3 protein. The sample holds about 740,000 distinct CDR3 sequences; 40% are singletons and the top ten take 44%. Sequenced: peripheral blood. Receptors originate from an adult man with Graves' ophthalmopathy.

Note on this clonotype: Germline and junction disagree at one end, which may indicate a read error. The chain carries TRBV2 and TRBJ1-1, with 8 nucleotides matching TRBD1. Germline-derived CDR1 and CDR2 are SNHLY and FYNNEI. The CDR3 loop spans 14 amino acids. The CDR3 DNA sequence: TGTGTCAGCAGTTATCCAGGGGGCTCCACTGAAGCTTTCTTT. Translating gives CVSSYPGGSTEAFF.

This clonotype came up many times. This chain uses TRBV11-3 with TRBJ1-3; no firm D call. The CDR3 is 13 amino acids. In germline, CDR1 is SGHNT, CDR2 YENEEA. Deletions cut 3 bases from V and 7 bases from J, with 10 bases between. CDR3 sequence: CASSLSVRNTIYF. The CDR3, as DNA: TGTGCCAGCAGCTTGAGCGTCCGGAACACCATATATTTT.

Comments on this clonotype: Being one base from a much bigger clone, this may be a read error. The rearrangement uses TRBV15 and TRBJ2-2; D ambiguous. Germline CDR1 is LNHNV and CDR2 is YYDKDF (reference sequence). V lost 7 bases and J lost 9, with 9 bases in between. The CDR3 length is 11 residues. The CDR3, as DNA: TGTGCCACCACCGCTACCCGGGAGCTGTTTTTT. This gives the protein CATTATRELFF.

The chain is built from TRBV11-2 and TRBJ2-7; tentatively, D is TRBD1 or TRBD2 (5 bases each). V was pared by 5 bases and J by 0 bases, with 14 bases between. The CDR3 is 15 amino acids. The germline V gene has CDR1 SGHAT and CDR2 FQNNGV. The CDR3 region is CASSTRQYGSYEQYF. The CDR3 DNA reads TGTGCCAGCAGCACTAGACAGTACGGCTCCTACGAGCAGTACTTC.

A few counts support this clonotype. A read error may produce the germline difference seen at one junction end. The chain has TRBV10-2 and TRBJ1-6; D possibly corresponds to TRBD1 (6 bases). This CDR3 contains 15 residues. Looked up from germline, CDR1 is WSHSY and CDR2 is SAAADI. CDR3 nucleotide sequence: TGTGCCAGCAGGGTGGGACACCCAAATAATTCACCCCTCCACTTT. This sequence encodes CASRVGHPNNSPLHF.

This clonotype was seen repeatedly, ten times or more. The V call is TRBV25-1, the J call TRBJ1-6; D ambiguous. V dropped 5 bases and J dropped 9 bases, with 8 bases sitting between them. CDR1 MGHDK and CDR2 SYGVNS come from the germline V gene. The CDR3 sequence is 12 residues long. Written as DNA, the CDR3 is TGTGCCAGCAGTTTTTACGGTTCACCCCTCCACTTT. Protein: CASSFYGSPLHF. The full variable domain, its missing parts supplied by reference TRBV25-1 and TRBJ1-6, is EADIYQTPRYLVIGTGKKITLECSQTMGHDKMYWYQQDPGMELHLIHYSYGVNSTEKGDLSSESTVSRIRTEHFPLTLESARPSHTSQYLCASSFYGSPLHFGNGTRLTVT.

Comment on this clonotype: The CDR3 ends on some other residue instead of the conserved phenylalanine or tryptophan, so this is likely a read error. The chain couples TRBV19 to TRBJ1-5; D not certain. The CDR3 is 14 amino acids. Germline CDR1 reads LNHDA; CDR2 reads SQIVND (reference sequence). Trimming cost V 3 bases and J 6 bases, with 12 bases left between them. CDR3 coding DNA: TGTGCCAGTAGTATGACGTTTTTTGGTCAGCCCCAGCATCTT. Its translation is CASSMTFFGQPQHL.

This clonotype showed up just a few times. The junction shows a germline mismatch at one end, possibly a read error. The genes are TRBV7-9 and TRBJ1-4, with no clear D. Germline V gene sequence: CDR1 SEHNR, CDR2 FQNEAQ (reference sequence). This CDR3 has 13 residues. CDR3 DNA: TGCGCCAGCAGCCAAGTAATCGCGGAAAAACTGTTTTTT. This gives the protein CASSQVIAEKLFF.

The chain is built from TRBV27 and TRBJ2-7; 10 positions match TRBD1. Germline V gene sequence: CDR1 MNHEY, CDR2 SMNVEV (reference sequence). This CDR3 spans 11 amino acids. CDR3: CDPGTGDGEYF. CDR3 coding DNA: TGTGACCCCGGGACAGGGGATGGCGAGTACTTC.

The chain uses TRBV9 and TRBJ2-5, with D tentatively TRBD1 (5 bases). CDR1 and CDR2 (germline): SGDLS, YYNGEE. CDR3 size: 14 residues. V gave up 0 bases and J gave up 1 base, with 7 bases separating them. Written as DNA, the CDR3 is TGTGCCAGCAGCGTAGCTCAGGGCCAAGAGACCCAGTACTTC. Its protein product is CASSVAQGQETQYF.

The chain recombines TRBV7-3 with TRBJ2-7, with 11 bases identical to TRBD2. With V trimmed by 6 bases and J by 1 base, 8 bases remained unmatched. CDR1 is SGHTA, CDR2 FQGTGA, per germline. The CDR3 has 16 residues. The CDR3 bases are TGTGCCAGCAGTTTAGACCGACTAGCGGGATCCTACGAGCAGTACTTC. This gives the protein CASSLDRLAGSYEQYF.

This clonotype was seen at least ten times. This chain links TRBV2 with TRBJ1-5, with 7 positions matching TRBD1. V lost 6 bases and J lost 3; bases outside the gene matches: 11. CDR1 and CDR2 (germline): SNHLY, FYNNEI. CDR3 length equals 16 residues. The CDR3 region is CASSHKTTGSNQPQHF. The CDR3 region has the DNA TGTGCCAGCAGCCATAAAACGACAGGGTCCAATCAGCCCCAGCATTTT.

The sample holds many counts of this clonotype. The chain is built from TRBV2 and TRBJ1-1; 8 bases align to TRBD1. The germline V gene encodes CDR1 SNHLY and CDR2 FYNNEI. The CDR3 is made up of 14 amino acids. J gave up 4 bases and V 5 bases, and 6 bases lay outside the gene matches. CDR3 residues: CASSFDRGGTEAFF. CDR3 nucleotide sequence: TGTGCCAGCAGTTTCGACAGGGGCGGCACTGAAGCTTTCTTT.

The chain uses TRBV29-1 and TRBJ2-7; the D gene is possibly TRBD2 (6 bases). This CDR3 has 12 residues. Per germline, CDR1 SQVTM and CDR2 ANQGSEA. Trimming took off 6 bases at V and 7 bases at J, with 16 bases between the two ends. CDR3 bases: TGCAGCGTAGCTCAGGGAGGTAGGGAGCAGTACTTC. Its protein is CSVAQGGREQYF.

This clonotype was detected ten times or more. In DNA form, the CDR3 reads TGCAGCGTTGAAGATCTTGTCGAGCAGTACTTC. It is translated as CSVEDLVEQYF. The gene calls are TRBV29-1 and TRBJ2-7; D remains unclear. The V gene's germline CDR1 is SQVTM and CDR2 ANQGSEA. V was trimmed by 0 bases and J by 6 bases, leaving 6 bases between them. There are 11 residues in the CDR3.

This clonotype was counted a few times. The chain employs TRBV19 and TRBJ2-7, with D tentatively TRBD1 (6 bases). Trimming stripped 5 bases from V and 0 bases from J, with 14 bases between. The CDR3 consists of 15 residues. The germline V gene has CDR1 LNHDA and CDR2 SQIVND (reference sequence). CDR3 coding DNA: TGTGCCAGTAGTTATAACAGGGTGATCTCCTACGAGCAGTACTTC. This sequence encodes CASSYNRVISYEQYF.

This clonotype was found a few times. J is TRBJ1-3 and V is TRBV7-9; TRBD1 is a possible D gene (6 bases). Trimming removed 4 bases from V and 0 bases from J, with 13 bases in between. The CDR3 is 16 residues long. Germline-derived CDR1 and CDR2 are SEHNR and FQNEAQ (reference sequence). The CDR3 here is CASSSGGRGSGNTIYF. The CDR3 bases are TGTGCCAGCAGCTCGGGGGGCAGGGGCTCTGGAAACACCATATATTTT.

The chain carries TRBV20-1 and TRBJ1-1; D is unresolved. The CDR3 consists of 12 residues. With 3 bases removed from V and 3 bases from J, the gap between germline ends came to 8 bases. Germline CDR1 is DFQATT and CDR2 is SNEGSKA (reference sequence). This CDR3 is CSARAGYTEAFF. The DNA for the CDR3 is TGCAGTGCTAGGGCGGGCTACACTGAAGCTTTCTTT.

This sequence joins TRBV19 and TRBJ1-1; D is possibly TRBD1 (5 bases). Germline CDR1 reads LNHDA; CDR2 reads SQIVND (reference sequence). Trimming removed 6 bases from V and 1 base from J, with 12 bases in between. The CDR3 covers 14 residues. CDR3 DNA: TGTGCCAGTAGAAGGTCAGGGCAGAACACTGAAGCTTTCTTT. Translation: CASRRSGQNTEAFF.

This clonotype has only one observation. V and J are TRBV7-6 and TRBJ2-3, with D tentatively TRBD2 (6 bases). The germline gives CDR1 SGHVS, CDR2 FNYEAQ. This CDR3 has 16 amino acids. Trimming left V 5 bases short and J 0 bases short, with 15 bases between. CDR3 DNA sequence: TGTGCCAGCAGCGAGCGTTGGGGGACTAGCACAGATACGCAGTATTTT. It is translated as CASSERWGTSTDTQYF.